These 18 T cell receptor beta chains were all obtained from the same sample, sequenced in a study of technical replicates of blood from a handful of donors. Sequencing used immunoSEQ multiplex PCR; TCRdb keeps in-frame clones, though not all of them. This table has approximately 15,000 clones, approximately 81% appearing once. Material for sequencing was PBMCs. These receptors originate from a human donor in good health.

This clone came up a few times. The J gene is TRBJ2-7, the V gene TRBV25-1; 11 positions agree with TRBD2. This CDR3 has 15 residues. Germline CDR1 MGHDK, CDR2 SYGVNS. The J segment lost 7 bases and the V segment lost 2 bases, leaving 7 bases of the junction unmatched. The CDR3 DNA sequence: TGTGCCAGCAGTGAAGAGACTAGCGGGAATCGGGAGCAGTACTTC. This sequence encodes CASSEETSGNREQYF.

The rearrangement links TRBV5-1 to TRBJ2-1; 7 positions match TRBD2. Germline CDR1 reads SGHRS; CDR2 reads YFSETQ. Losses at the gene ends were 0 bases for V and 8 bases for J; bases not matched to a gene: 11. CDR3 length: 16 residues. The DNA of the CDR3 is TGCGCCAGCAGCTTGGAGGTCCCATGGGCGGGAGATGAGCAGTTCTTC. The encoded protein is CASSLEVPWAGDEQFF. The whole variable domain, filled in from reference TRBV5-1 and TRBJ2-1, reads KAGVTQTPRYLIKTRGQQVTLSCSPISGHRSVSWYQQTPGQGLQFLFEYFSETQRNKGNFPGRFSGRQFSNSRSEMNVSTLELGDSALYLCASSLEVPWAGDEQFFGPGTRLTVL.

The chain couples TRBV7-9 to TRBJ2-4, with 7 bases matching TRBD2. Unmatched junction bases numbered 4, after V lost 1 base and J lost 7 bases. Looked up from germline, CDR1 is SEHNR and CDR2 is FQNEAQ (reference sequence). The CDR3 sequence is 14 residues long. CDR3 sequence: CASSLVGGWNIQYF. CDR3 DNA: TGTGCCAGCAGCTTAGTGGGGGGGTGGAACATTCAGTACTTC.

The V gene is TRBV18, the J gene TRBJ2-6; D possibly corresponds to TRBD2 (5 bases). Germline V gene sequence: CDR1 KGHSH, CDR2 LQKENI. The ends were cut back, 3 bases at V and 2 bases at J, with 14 bases in the middle. The CDR3 has 17 amino acids. The CDR3 nucleotides are TGTGCCAGCTCACCTCCCGGGCCCGGGGCTGGGGCCAACGTCCTGACTTTC. It yields the protein CASSPPGPGAGANVLTF.

The gene calls are TRBV18 and TRBJ1-5; D perhaps matches TRBD1 (5 bases). Per the germline V gene, CDR1 is KGHSH and CDR2 is LQKENI. Trimming removed 4 bases at V and 4 bases at J, with 29 bases between. CDR3 length: 20 residues. In DNA, the CDR3 is TGTGCCAGCTCACTGATGCAGACGGAAGATTGGTCGGGGGGGAATCAGCCCCAGCATTTT. It yields the protein CASSLMQTEDWSGGNQPQHF.

Here the CDR3 DNA reads TGTGCCAGTAGGCGCGTCTTCCAAGAGACCCAGTACTTC. Its protein product is CASRRVFQETQYF. The V and J genes are TRBV19 and TRBJ2-5, with D hard to call. Per the germline V gene, CDR1 is LNHDA and CDR2 is SQIVND (reference sequence). The CDR3 runs 13 residues. V was shortened by 6 bases and J by 1 base, with 9 bases between the two germline ends.

This clone appeared a single time. The gene calls are TRBV6-1 and TRBJ2-1, with D possibly matching TRBD2 (5 bases). The CDR3 spans 12 residues. With 4 bases removed from V and 7 bases from J, the gap between germline ends came to 8 bases. CDR1 MNHNS and CDR2 SASEGT come from the germline V gene. CDR3 coding DNA: TGTGCCAGCAGTGCGCGGAGGAATGAGCAGTTCTTC. Encoded protein: CASSARRNEQFF.

The V and J genes are TRBV5-6 and TRBJ2-2; 7 bases match TRBD1. The trim removed 0 bases at V and 2 bases at J, leaving 1 base unmatched. The CDR3 covers 15 residues. Germline CDR1 SGHDT, CDR2 YYEEEE. As DNA, the CDR3 is TGTGCCAGCAGCTTGGGACAGGGTAACACCGGGGAGCTGTTTTTT. It encodes CASSLGQGNTGELFF.

The rearrangement joins TRBV5-1 to TRBJ2-3; 8 bases align to TRBD1. The length of the CDR3 is 15 residues. Germline loops: CDR1 SGHRS, CDR2 YFSETQ. V gave up 0 bases and J gave up 1 base; unmatched junction bases: 1. CDR3 sequence (DNA): TGCGCCAGCAGCTTGGAGGGACAGGGCACAGATACGCAGTATTTT. This codes for CASSLEGQGTDTQYF.

The rearrangement links TRBV5-1 to TRBJ2-7; 7 nucleotides match TRBD1. With V trimmed by 0 bases and J by 6 bases, 6 bases remained unmatched. The CDR3 is made up of 14 amino acids. CDR1 and CDR2 from the germline V gene are SGHRS and YFSETQ. The CDR3 DNA sequence: TGCGCCAGCAGCTTGGTTACAGGGGAAGGCGAGCAGTACTTC. Its protein product is CASSLVTGEGEQYF.

V gene TRBV6-1 combines with J gene TRBJ2-1; 9 nucleotides agree with TRBD2. This CDR3 has 16 amino acids. Germline V CDR1 and CDR2: MNHNS, SASEGT. The V gene end was trimmed by 3 bases and the J gene end by 10 bases; junction bases not matched to a gene: 13. The CDR3 nucleotides read TGTGCCAGCAGTGACTTATCGGGCGGGAGGGGAGTGGAGCAGTTCTTC. The encoded protein is CASSDLSGGRGVEQFF.

CDR3 protein: CASSEEHTYEQYF. CDR3 DNA sequence: TGTGCCAGCAGTGAAGAACATACCTACGAGCAGTACTTC. The chain has TRBV2 and TRBJ2-7, with D unresolved. V was shortened by 1 base and J by 2 bases, with 6 bases between the two germline ends. Germline V gene data show CDR1 as SNHLY and CDR2 as FYNNEI. This CDR3 contains 13 residues.

This sequence joins TRBV10-1 and TRBJ2-1; D may be TRBD1 (5 bases). The V end lost 0 bases, the J end lost 12 bases, and 15 bases lay between the germline ends. From germline, CDR1 is WNHNN and CDR2 SYGVQD (reference sequence). This CDR3 is built from 14 residues. In nucleotides, the CDR3 is TGCGCCAGCAGTGAGTCGCCCCTTCAGGGTGGGCAGTTCTTC. Residues: CASSESPLQGGQFF.

This chain connects TRBV11-2 to TRBJ2-6; tentative D call: TRBD1 (6 bases). Germline-derived CDR1 and CDR2 are SGHAT and FQNNGV. The CDR3 extends over 17 amino acids. Trimming stripped 8 bases from V and 0 bases from J, with 17 bases between. The CDR3 region has the DNA TGTGCCAGCTCACGACAGGCAATCTTCTCTGGGGCCAACGTCCTGACTTTC. Translating it yields CASSRQAIFSGANVLTF.

V is TRBV6-5 and J is TRBJ1-6; D is perhaps TRBD1 (6 bases). V dropped 5 bases and J dropped 7 bases, with 9 bases sitting between them. The CDR3 spans 13 residues. Germline CDR1 and CDR2: MNHEY and SVGAGI. The CDR3 DNA follows: TGTGCCAGCAGTCTTACAGGGAATTCACCCCTCCACTTT. Residues: CASSLTGNSPLHF.

The rearrangement links TRBV30 to TRBJ2-4; TRBD2 aligns across 7 bases. V lost 6 bases and J lost 0; bases outside the gene matches: 8. Germline V lookup: CDR1 GTSNPN, CDR2 SVGIG (reference sequence). CDR3 length: 15 residues. The CDR3 DNA reads TGTGCCTGCCAGGGAGGGGCAACAGCCAAAAACATTCAGTACTTC. Protein: CACQGGATAKNIQYF.

The rearrangement links TRBV11-3 to TRBJ2-4; TRBD1 agrees at 11 bases. With V trimmed by 4 bases and J by 6 bases, 2 bases remained unmatched. Germline-derived CDR1 and CDR2 are SGHNT and YENEEA. The CDR3 covers 14 residues. The DNA for the CDR3 is TGTGCCAGCAGCTCGGGACAGGGGGGAAACATTCAGTACTTC. The encoded protein is CASSSGQGGNIQYF.

The V and J genes are TRBV6-1 and TRBJ1-4; D gene ambiguous. The germline gives CDR1 MNHNS, CDR2 SASEGT. CDR3 size: 15 residues. V lost 10 bases and J 0 bases, leaving 15 bases between the germline ends. This CDR3 reads CATTRPTSTNEKLFF. The CDR3 nucleotides read TGTGCCACCACGCGGCCCACCTCAACTAATGAAAAACTGTTTTTT.